This T cell receptor beta chain was identified in a study of technical replicates of blood from a few donors. Using immunoSEQ multiplex PCR, the repertoire was profiled, and TCRdb retains in-frame clones only, with some absent. The sample lists about 90,000 clones, over 90% occurring once. Sequencing used T cells isolated from PBMCs. The sequence was collected from a human donor in good health.

CDR3 protein: CSVTSTDTQYF. The CDR3 bases are TGCAGCGTAACTAGCACAGATACGCAGTATTTT. The chain carries TRBV29-1 and TRBJ2-3; D gene unclear. The CDR3 runs 11 residues. V lost 6 bases, J lost 0 bases, and 4 bases lay in between. Germline V gene data show CDR1 as SQVTM and CDR2 as ANQGSEA.